This T cell receptor (beta chain) was recovered during a study of a mutant IDH1 vaccine in newly diagnosed glioma. On the study more broadly: Patients got their first vaccination 4-6 weeks after radiotherapy alone, or with temozolomide cycles. The sex distribution of treated patients was roughly 62% male and about 38% female, with a mean age of roughly 40 years. Previous treatment comprised radiotherapy, temozolomide, or both, mostly both. Week 47 marked visit V13, whereas week 35 marked visit V12.

To note about this clone: The antigen remains unidentified.

This CDR3 spans 15 amino acids. The germline gives CDR1 SGHAT, CDR2 FQNNGV. V was trimmed by 1 base and J by 7 bases, leaving 15 bases between them. Time point meaning: week 47, end of study. A single vaccine dose contained 300 ug of mutant IDH1 20-mer peptide, and topical imiquimod was used with it. Assay: immunoSEQ multiplex PCR; the TCRdb copy retains only in-frame clones and omits some. The table includes tens of thousands of clones, less than 90% detected once. The sequence was obtained from a woman aged 45-60 years with glioma. The sequences come from PBMCs, collected from a glioma patient whose treatment included an IDH1 peptide vaccine. The chain links TRBV11-2 to TRBJ2-3, with TRBD2 as a possible D gene (6 bases). This chain's CDR3 is CASSLGADYVNTQYF. The CDR3 bases are TGTGCCAGCAGCTTAGGAGCGGACTACGTAAATACGCAGTATTTT.